These 30 T cell receptor beta chains were all obtained from the same sample, sequenced in a study of blood T cell repertoires in COVID-19 (dated by TCRdb to about 2020). Libraries were prepared through the immunoSEQ multiplex PCR assay. The table was pulled from immuneACCESS by TCRdb, which kept in-frame rearrangements only. Such tables lose some clones; where checked, under half of the loss comes from unresolved V genes, and the rest has no known cause. The sample includes around 100,000 clones, with 85% observed a single time. 3% to 3.5% of the sample goes to the ten largest clones. The sample was peripheral blood. The receptors were sampled from a man in his forties with acute or convalescent COVID-19.

The sample holds many counts of this clone. This sequence joins TRBV12-3 or TRBV12-4 and TRBJ1-1; D ambiguous. The CDR3 is made up of 13 amino acids. V gave up 9 bases and J gave up 0 bases, with 11 bases separating them. As DNA, the CDR3 is TGTGCCAGGGGCCGTATTATGAACACTGAAGCTTTCTTT. Protein sequence: CARGRIMNTEAFF.

The rearrangement joins TRBV3-1 (or the pseudogene TRBV3-2) to TRBJ2-2; a weak D match, TRBD2 (5 bases). This CDR3 region has 15 residues. Germline V gene lookup returns CDR1 LGHDT and CDR2 YNNKEL (reference sequence). The V gene lost 2 bases and the J gene lost 7 bases, with 14 bases spanning the gap. Here the CDR3 DNA reads TGTGCCAGCAGCCAATTTCTAGCTTCAGGCGGGGAGCTGTTTTTT. The encoded protein is CASSQFLASGGELFF.

This clone was picked up a small number of times. The rearrangement joins TRBV24-1 to TRBJ2-5, with D possibly matching TRBD1 (5 bases). The V end was cut by 1 base, the J end by 1 base, with 9 bases between. This CDR3 has 15 residues. Looked up from germline, CDR1 is KGHDR and CDR2 is SFDVKD. CDR3 region: CATSDFGQGQETQYF. DNA for the CDR3: TGTGCCACCAGTGATTTCGGGCAGGGCCAAGAGACCCAGTACTTC.

This clone occurred a few times. This chain links TRBV5-4 with TRBJ1-4; no definite D call. The ends were cut back, 0 bases at V and 7 bases at J, with 7 bases in the middle. This CDR3 region has 13 residues. Germline V gene data show CDR1 as SGHNT and CDR2 as YYREEE (reference sequence). The DNA of the CDR3 is TGTGCCAGCAGCTTGGGAAACGGTGAAAAACTGTTTTTT. Protein: CASSLGNGEKLFF.

The gene calls are TRBV19 and TRBJ2-7; the D gene is possibly TRBD1 (8 bases). The CDR3 extends over 17 amino acids. Per the germline V gene, CDR1 is LNHDA and CDR2 is SQIVND (reference sequence). The V end lost 3 bases, the J end lost 0 bases, and 18 bases lay between the germline ends. The CDR3 protein is CASSIGLGTGNSYEQYF. In DNA, the CDR3 is TGTGCCAGTAGTATTGGACTAGGGACAGGCAACTCCTACGAGCAGTACTTC.

The table lists this clone with a few counts. This chain links TRBV7-2 with TRBJ2-7; 7 bases map to TRBD2. The length of the CDR3 is 14 residues. Germline V gene lookup returns CDR1 SGHTA and CDR2 FQGNSA. The ends lost 1 base at V and 2 bases at J; junction bases unmatched: 2. CDR3 sequence reads: CASSLEGLAYEQYF. The CDR3 DNA follows: TGTGCCAGCAGCTTAGAAGGACTAGCCTACGAGCAGTACTTC.

The chain joins TRBV4-1 to TRBJ2-7, with D hard to call. V was cut by 0 bases and J by 6 bases, with 6 bases left in between. CDR3 length: 12 amino acids. Germline V gene sequence: CDR1 MGHRA, CDR2 YSYEKL. The CDR3 sequence is CASSQETTEQYF. CDR3 DNA sequence: TGCGCCAGCAGCCAAGAAACTACCGAGCAGTACTTC.

The rearrangement joins TRBV11-2 to TRBJ2-1, with D hard to call. V was shortened by 7 bases and J by 0 bases, with 10 bases between the two germline ends. This CDR3 is built from 14 residues. Germline values: CDR1 SGHAT, CDR2 FQNNGV. CDR3 coding DNA: TGTGCCAGCAACTGGGCAGCCTCCTACAATGAGCAGTTCTTC. Translated: CASNWAASYNEQFF.

This clone was recorded a few times. The chain employs TRBV30 and TRBJ1-5, with TRBD1 as a possible D gene (5 bases). Trimming pared 5 bases from V and 7 bases from J, leaving 18 bases between. Germline V CDR1 and CDR2: GTSNPN, SVGIG (reference sequence). The CDR3 loop spans 14 amino acids. The CDR3 DNA is TGTGCCTGGGGGTATACAGGACACGGACAGCCCCAGCATTTT. It translates to CAWGYTGHGQPQHF.

The chain links TRBV24-1 to TRBJ1-4; tentatively, D is TRBD1 (5 bases). Germline values: CDR1 KGHDR, CDR2 SFDVKD. V was clipped by 5 bases and J by 10 bases, with 16 bases between them. This CDR3 comprises 14 residues. The DNA of the CDR3 is TGTGCCACCAGTGCCAGGGCGGGGGACGGAAAACTGTTTTTT. Residues: CATSARAGDGKLFF.

The chain joins TRBV19 to TRBJ2-1, with 10 nucleotides matching TRBD1. This CDR3 contains 14 residues. The germline CDR1 and CDR2 sequences are LNHDA and SQIVND (reference sequence). V shed 3 bases and J 9 bases; nucleotides not matched to a gene: 5. CDR3 nucleotide sequence: TGTGCCAGTAGTATCGAAGGACAGGGGGGTGAGCAGTTCTTC. It encodes CASSIEGQGGEQFF.

The chain joins TRBV19 to TRBJ1-5; D is possibly TRBD1 (5 bases). Germline-derived CDR1 and CDR2 are LNHDA and SQIVND (reference sequence). The CDR3 sequence is 14 residues long. With 10 bases removed from V and 1 base from J, the gap between germline ends came to 14 bases. CDR3 protein: CATSGQVSNQPQHF. CDR3 nucleotide sequence: TGTGCCACTTCCGGACAAGTCAGCAATCAGCCCCAGCATTTT.

V gene TRBV4-2 combines with J gene TRBJ1-6, with D possibly TRBD1 on 6 matching bases. V gave up 0 bases and J gave up 7 bases, with 10 bases separating them. Germline-derived CDR1 and CDR2 are LGHNA and YNFKEQ. This CDR3 contains 15 residues. CDR3 sequence reads: CASSQDWGLNSPLHF. The CDR3 bases are TGTGCCAGCAGCCAAGATTGGGGGCTGAATTCACCCCTCCACTTT.

This clone was observed once. The chain couples TRBV29-1 to TRBJ2-3, with D tentatively TRBD1 (5 bases). Germline loops: CDR1 SQVTM, CDR2 ANQGSEA. CDR3 length: 12 residues. With 8 bases removed from V and 6 bases from J, the gap between germline ends came to 15 bases. DNA of the CDR3: TGCAGCCTGCAGGGCCCAAAGGATACGCAGTATTTT. Its translation is CSLQGPKDTQYF.

This sequence joins TRBV6-5 and TRBJ2-5, with 8 bases aligning to TRBD1. Trimming at V came to 7 bases and at J to 5 bases, leaving 9 bases not matched to a gene. Germline values: CDR1 MNHEY, CDR2 SVGAGI. The CDR3 is made up of 14 amino acids. Here the CDR3 DNA reads TGTGCCAGCAAAGACAGGGGAGGAGTGGAGACCCAGTACTTC. This translates into CASKDRGGVETQYF.

This clone was found a few times. The gene calls are TRBV6-5 and TRBJ2-1; TRBD2 aligns across 11 bases. Germline V gives CDR1 MNHEY, CDR2 SVGAGI. The CDR3 loop spans 15 amino acids. Unmatched junction bases numbered 3, after V lost 6 bases and J lost 2 bases. Written as DNA, the CDR3 is TGTGCCAGCAGCCTGGGACTAGCGGCCTACAATGAGCAGTTCTTC. As protein: CASSLGLAAYNEQFF.

V and J are TRBV18 and TRBJ2-7; D gene unclear. Per germline, CDR1 KGHSH and CDR2 LQKENI. The CDR3 length is 13 residues. V lost 1 base, J lost 3 bases, and 7 bases lay in between. The CDR3 region is CASSPLPVYEQYF. CDR3 DNA sequence: TGTGCCAGCTCACCACTGCCAGTCTACGAGCAGTACTTC.

This chain's CDR3 is CAWRLGLASGELFF. DNA for the CDR3: TGTGCCTGGAGACTCGGACTAGCTTCCGGGGAGCTGTTTTTT. The rearrangement joins TRBV30 to TRBJ2-2; 8 bases agree with TRBD2. This CDR3 comprises 14 residues. Germline assignment: CDR1 GTSNPN and CDR2 SVGIG (reference sequence). The ends lost 3 bases at V and 6 bases at J; junction bases unmatched: 6. Drawing the rest from reference TRBV30 and TRBJ2-2, the complete variable domain is SQTIHQWPATLVQPVGSPLSLECTVEGTSNPNLYWYRQAAGRGLQLLFYSVGIGQISSEVPQNLSASRPQDRQFILSSKKLLLSDSGFYLCAWRLGLASGELFFGEGSRLTVL.

The V and J genes are TRBV6-5 and TRBJ2-2; weak D call: TRBD2 (7 bases). Germline CDR1 MNHEY, CDR2 SVGAGI. Trimming removed 5 bases from V and 5 bases from J, with 15 bases in between. The CDR3 is 15 residues long. Here the CDR3 DNA reads TGTGCCAGCAGTAGGCACAGGGAGGGGACCGGGGAGCTGTTTTTT. Translation: CASSRHREGTGELFF.

The chain is built from TRBV19 and TRBJ2-7; 7 nucleotides match TRBD1. The length of the CDR3 is 15 residues. Germline V gene data show CDR1 as LNHDA and CDR2 as SQIVND (reference sequence). V shed 3 bases and J 2 bases; nucleotides not matched to a gene: 7. CDR3: CASSIKAGGTYEQYF. In nucleotides, the CDR3 is TGTGCCAGTAGTATCAAGGCAGGGGGAACCTACGAGCAGTACTTC.

A few counts support this clone. The chain uses TRBV27 and TRBJ1-2; D uncertain. The CDR3 is 14 residues long. Deletions cut 0 bases from V and 7 bases from J, with 12 bases between. From germline, CDR1 is MNHEY and CDR2 SMNVEV (reference sequence). CDR3 sequence: CASSLSPLASGYTF. The CDR3 region has the DNA TGTGCCAGCAGTTTATCACCCCTCGCTAGTGGCTACACCTTC.

This clone was recorded only once. The V gene is TRBV6-6, the J gene TRBJ1-3; D is perhaps TRBD1 (6 bases). The V gene lost 0 bases and the J gene lost 1 base, with 10 bases spanning the gap. The length of the CDR3 is 16 residues. Germline-derived CDR1 and CDR2 are MNHNY and SVGAGI (reference sequence). The DNA of the CDR3 is TGTGCCAGCAGTTACTCGCCCACAGGGTCTGGAAACACCATATATTTT. This translates into CASSYSPTGSGNTIYF.

The chain carries TRBV4-1 and TRBJ2-5; 13 bases fit TRBD2. Trimming removed 4 bases from V and 3 bases from J; junction bases left unmatched: 8. The CDR3 spans 17 residues. The V gene's germline CDR1 is MGHRA and CDR2 YSYEKL. The CDR3 sequence is CASSPRLAGGLEETQYF. CDR3 bases: TGCGCCAGCAGCCCCCGACTAGCGGGGGGACTAGAAGAGACCCAGTACTTC.

This chain connects TRBV2 to TRBJ2-7, with TRBD2 identical over 7 bases. The CDR3 length is 11 residues. The ends lost 7 bases at V and 6 bases at J; junction bases unmatched: 3. Germline V gives CDR1 SNHLY, CDR2 FYNNEI. DNA for the CDR3: TGTGCCAGCAAAGGGACTATCGAGCAGTACTTC. This sequence encodes CASKGTIEQYF.

This chain uses TRBV5-4 with TRBJ2-7, with D possibly matching TRBD2 (5 bases). V lost 4 bases to trimming and J lost 4 bases, with 12 bases between them. This CDR3 contains 13 residues. Germline values: CDR1 SGHNT, CDR2 YYREEE (reference sequence). CDR3 coding DNA: TGTGCCAGCAGCCGGGATCGATGGTACGAGCAGTACTTC. Its translation is CASSRDRWYEQYF.

This rearrangement joins TRBV5-5 to TRBJ1-1, with D perhaps TRBD1 (6 bases). Germline CDR1 SGHKS, CDR2 YYEKEE (reference sequence). This CDR3 is built from 13 residues. V was shortened by 6 bases and J by 5 bases, with 14 bases between the two germline ends. The CDR3 sequence is CASTESGTTEAFF. The CDR3 DNA is TGTGCCAGCACCGAATCCGGGACAACTGAAGCTTTCTTT. Combining the CDR3 with reference TRBV5-5 and TRBJ1-1 gives the whole variable domain DAGVTQSPTHLIKTRGQQVTLRCSPISGHKSVSWYQQVLGQGPQFIFQYYEKEERGRGNFPDRFSARQFPNYSSELNVNALLLGDSALYLCASTESGTTEAFFGQGTRLTVV.

CDR3 protein: CASSRYPGLARNEQYF. CDR3 sequence (DNA): TGCGCCAGCAGCCGATACCCCGGACTAGCGCGAAACGAGCAGTACTTC. The chain employs TRBV4-1 and TRBJ2-7, with 9 bases matching TRBD2. V trimming: 4 bases; J trimming: 5 bases; junction bases outside the gene matches: 12. The CDR3 covers 16 residues. CDR1 and CDR2 from the germline V gene are MGHRA and YSYEKL.

This clone has only one observation. This chain uses TRBV24-1 with TRBJ2-7; D is unresolved. The germline V gene has CDR1 KGHDR and CDR2 SFDVKD. The length of the CDR3 is 12 residues. V was cut by 0 bases and J by 7 bases, with 6 bases left in between. CDR3 in amino acids: CATSDLSQEQYF. CDR3 DNA sequence: TGTGCCACCAGTGATTTGAGTCAGGAGCAGTACTTC.

The chain uses TRBV21-1 and TRBJ2-5; TRBD1, the D gene given by the table, was not confirmed from the DNA. TRBV21-1 is deemed a pseudogene. CDR3 length: 15 residues. CDR3 bases: TGTGCCAGCACCACGTGGGGACAGCAACAAGAGACCCAGTACTTC. It encodes CASTTWGQQQETQYF.

The rearrangement joins TRBV30 to TRBJ1-6, with D uncertain. Trimming removed 3 bases from V and 0 bases from J, with 9 bases in between. The CDR3 extends over 15 amino acids. Germline CDR1 and CDR2: GTSNPN and SVGIG (reference sequence). For the CDR3, the DNA is TGTGCCTGGAGCGCGGTCGGCTCCTATAATTCACCCCTCCACTTT. Protein product: CAWSAVGSYNSPLHF. Looking up the rest from reference TRBV30 and TRBJ1-6 gives the full variable domain: SQTIHQWPATLVQPVGSPLSLECTVEGTSNPNLYWYRQAAGRGLQLLFYSVGIGQISSEVPQNLSASRPQDRQFILSSKKLLLSDSGFYLCAWSAVGSYNSPLHFGNGTRLTVT.